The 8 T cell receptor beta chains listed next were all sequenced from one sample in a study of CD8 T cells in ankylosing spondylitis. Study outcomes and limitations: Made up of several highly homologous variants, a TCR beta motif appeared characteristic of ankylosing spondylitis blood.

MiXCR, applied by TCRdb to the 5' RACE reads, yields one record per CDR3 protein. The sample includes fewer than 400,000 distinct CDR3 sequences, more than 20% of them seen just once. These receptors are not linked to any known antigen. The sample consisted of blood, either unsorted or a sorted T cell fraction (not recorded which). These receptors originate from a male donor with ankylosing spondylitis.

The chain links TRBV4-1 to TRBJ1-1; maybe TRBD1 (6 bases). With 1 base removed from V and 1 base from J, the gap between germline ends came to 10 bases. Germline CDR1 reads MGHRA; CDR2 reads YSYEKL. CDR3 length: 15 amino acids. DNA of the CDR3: TGCGCCAGCAGCCAAGGACAGGTTGGGAACACTGAAGCTTTCTTT. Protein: CASSQGQVGNTEAFF.

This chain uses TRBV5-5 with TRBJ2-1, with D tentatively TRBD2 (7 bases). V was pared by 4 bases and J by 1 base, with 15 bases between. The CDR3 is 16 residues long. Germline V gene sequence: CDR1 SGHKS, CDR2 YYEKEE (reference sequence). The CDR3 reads CASSRGAAASYNEQFF. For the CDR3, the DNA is TGTGCCAGCAGCCGGGGGGCGGCCGCGTCCTACAATGAGCAGTTCTTC.

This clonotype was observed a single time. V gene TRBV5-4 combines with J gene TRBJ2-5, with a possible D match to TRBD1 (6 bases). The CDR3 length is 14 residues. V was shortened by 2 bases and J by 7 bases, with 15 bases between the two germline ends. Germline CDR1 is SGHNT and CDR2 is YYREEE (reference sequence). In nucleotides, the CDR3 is TGTGCCAGCAGCTTACAGGGTCAGGTGGGGACCCAGTACTTC. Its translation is CASSLQGQVGTQYF.

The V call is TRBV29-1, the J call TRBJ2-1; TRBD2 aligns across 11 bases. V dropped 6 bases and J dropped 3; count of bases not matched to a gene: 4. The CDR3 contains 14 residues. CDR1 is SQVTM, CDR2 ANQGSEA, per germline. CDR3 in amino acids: CSVDTSGSYNEQFF. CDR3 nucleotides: TGCAGCGTGGACACTAGCGGGAGCTACAATGAGCAGTTCTTC.

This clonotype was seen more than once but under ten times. CDR3 nucleotide sequence: TGTGCCTGGAGTGTACGTCGCCTTAAGTCCTACGAGCAGTACTTC. Protein product: CAWSVRRLKSYEQYF. The chain links TRBV30 to TRBJ2-7; no clear D. The germline gives CDR1 GTSNPN, CDR2 SVGIG (reference sequence). Trimming cost V 0 bases and J 1 base, with 13 bases left between them. The CDR3 contains 15 residues.

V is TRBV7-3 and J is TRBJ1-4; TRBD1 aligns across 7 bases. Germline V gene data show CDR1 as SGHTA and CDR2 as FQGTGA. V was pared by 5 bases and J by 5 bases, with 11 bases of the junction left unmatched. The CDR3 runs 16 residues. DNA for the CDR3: TGTGCCAGCAGCCAAGGATCTGGGACAGTCAATGAAAAACTGTTTTTT. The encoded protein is CASSQGSGTVNEKLFF.

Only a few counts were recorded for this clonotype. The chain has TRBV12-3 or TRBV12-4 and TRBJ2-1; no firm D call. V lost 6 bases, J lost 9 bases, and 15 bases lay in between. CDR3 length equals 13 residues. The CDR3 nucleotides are TGTGCCAGCAGACCGACCTCTTTGGGTGAGCAGTTCTTC. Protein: CASRPTSLGEQFF.

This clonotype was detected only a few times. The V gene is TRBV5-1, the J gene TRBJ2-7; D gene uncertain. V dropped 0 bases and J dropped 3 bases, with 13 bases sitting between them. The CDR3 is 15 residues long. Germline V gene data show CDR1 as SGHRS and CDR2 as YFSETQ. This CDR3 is CASSLGVTGNYEQYF. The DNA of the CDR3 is TGCGCCAGCAGCTTGGGGGTTACTGGGAACTACGAGCAGTACTTC.